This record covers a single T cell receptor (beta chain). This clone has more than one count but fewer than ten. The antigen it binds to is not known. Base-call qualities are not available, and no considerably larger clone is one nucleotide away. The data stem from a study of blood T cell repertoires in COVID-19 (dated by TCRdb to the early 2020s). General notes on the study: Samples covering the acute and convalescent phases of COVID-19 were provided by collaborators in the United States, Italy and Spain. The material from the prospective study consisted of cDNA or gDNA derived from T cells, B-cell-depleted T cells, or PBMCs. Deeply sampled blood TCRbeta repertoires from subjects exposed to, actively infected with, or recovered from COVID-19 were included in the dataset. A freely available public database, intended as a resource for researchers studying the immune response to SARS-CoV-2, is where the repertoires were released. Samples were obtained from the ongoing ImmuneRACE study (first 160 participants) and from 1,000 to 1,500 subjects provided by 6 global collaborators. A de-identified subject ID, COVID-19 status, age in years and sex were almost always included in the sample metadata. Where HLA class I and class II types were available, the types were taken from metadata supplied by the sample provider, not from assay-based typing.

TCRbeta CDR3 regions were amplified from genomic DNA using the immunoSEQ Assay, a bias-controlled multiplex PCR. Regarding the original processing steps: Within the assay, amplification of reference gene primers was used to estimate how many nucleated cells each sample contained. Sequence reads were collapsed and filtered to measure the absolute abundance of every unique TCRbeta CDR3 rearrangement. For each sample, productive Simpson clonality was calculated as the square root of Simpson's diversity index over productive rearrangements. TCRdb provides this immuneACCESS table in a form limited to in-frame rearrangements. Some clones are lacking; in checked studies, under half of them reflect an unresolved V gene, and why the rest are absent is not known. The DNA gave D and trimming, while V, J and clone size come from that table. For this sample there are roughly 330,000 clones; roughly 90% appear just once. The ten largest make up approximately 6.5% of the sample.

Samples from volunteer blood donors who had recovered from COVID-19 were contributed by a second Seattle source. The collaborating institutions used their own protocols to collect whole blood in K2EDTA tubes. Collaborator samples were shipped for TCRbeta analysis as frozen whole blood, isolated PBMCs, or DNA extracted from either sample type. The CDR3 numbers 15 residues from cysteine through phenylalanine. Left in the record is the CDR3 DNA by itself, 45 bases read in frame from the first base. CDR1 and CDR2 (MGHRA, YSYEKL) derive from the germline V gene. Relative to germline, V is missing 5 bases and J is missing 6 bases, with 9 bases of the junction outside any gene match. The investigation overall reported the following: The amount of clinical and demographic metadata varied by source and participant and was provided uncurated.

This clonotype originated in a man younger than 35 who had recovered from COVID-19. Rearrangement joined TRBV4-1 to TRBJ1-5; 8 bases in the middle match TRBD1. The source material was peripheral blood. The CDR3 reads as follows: CASSTPDRDGQPQHF. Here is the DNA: TGCGCCAGCAGCACCCCGGACAGGGACGGTCAGCCCCAGCATTTT.